A selection of T cell receptor beta chains follows, all from one sample in a study of blood T cell repertoires in COVID-19. Clones were sequenced by immunoSEQ multiplex PCR, and TCRdb holds only the in-frame ones, with some missing. The table shows 100,000 to 120,000 clones, with about 85% occurring only once. The sequencing input was peripheral blood. These receptors were taken from a human donor in a cohort sampled during active COVID-19. CDR3s include the opening cysteine and the closing phenylalanine or tryptophan. The D gene is left open where the match is weak. Clone size is not always given. Where it is, it says once, few, many or a class for expanded clones.

v_call	d_call	cdr3_length	j_call	clone_size	cdr3_nt	cdr3_aa
TRBV9	-	15	TRBJ2-7	-	TGTGCCAGCAGCGTAGATAGTTACGGGAGAAACGAGCAGTACTTC	CASSVDSYGRNEQYF
TRBV5-1	-	15	TRBJ1-3	once	TGCGCCAGCAGCTTGGATGGGAGCTCTGGAAACACCATATATTTT	CASSLDGSSGNTIYF
TRBV10-2	-	14	TRBJ1-1	-	TGCGCCAGCAGTGCGGGGGGGGGCATAACTGAAGCTTTCTTT	CASSAGGGITEAFF
TRBV11-3	-	13	TRBJ2-1	-	TGTGCCAGCAGCTGGGGACTGAGCAATGAGCAGTTCTTC	CASSWGLSNEQFF
TRBV27	-	14	TRBJ1-4	few	TGTGCCAGCAGTTTAAACTCGCCGAATGAAAAACTGTTTTTT	CASSLNSPNEKLFF
TRBV28	TRBD1	16	TRBJ1-2	-	TGTGCCAGCAGTCTACCGGGGACAGGGGCTAACTATGGCTACACCTTC	CASSLPGTGANYGYTF
TRBV7-3	TRBD2	18	TRBJ2-2	-	TGTGCCAGCAGCTCCCGGTCGGTGGGAGGGCCAAGCACCGGGGAGCTGTTTTTT	CASSSRSVGGPSTGELFF
TRBV7-6	-	16	TRBJ1-3	-	TGTGCCAGCAGCTTCGGGGATAGCGGATCTGGAAACACCATATATTTT	CASSFGDSGSGNTIYF
TRBV29-1	-	13	TRBJ2-2	-	TGCAGCGTTGTATTGCGGTTGGCCGGGGAGCTGTTTTTT	CSVVLRLAGELFF
TRBV10-3	-	14	TRBJ1-1	-	TGTGCCATCAGTGAGTCCCTCGAGTACACTGAAGCTTTCTTT	CAISESLEYTEAFF
TRBV28	TRBD2	15	TRBJ2-7	-	TGTGCCAGCAGTTTTCGCGGGAGGGCTACCTACGAGCAGTACTTC	CASSFRGRATYEQYF
TRBV7-2	TRBD2	17	TRBJ2-3	-	TGTGCCAGCAGTCTTAGCGGGGGGGCCTTTAGCACAGATACGCAGTATTTT	CASSLSGGAFSTDTQYF
TRBV10-1	-	13	TRBJ2-2	-	TGCGCCAGTGGGACATTTAACACCGGGGAGCTGTTTTTT	CASGTFNTGELFF
TRBV6-1	TRBD2	15	TRBJ2-3	-	TGTGCCAGCAGTGAAAGGCGGGGGAACGCAGATACGCAGTATTTT	CASSERRGNADTQYF
TRBV3-1/TRBV3-2	TRBD1	16	TRBJ1-5	few	TGTGCCAGCAGCCAAGCCGGGACAGGGAACAATCAGCCCCAGCATTTT	CASSQAGTGNNQPQHF
TRBV4-2	TRBD2	15	TRBJ2-1	few	TGTGCCAGCAGCCAAGGGGAGGGGAACTACAATGAGCAGTTCTTC	CASSQGEGNYNEQFF
TRBV29-1	TRBD2	13	TRBJ2-7	-	TGCAGCGTTGAGCTCGGCGGGGGATACGAGCAGTACTTC	CSVELGGGYEQYF
TRBV2	TRBD2	16	TRBJ2-4	-	TGTGCCAGCCAGAAAGAGGGAACTAGCGGATCTTACATTCAGTACTTC	CASQKEGTSGSYIQYF
TRBV7-8	TRBD1	16	TRBJ2-1	-	TGTGCCAGCAGCTTAAAACCGGGACAGGGGGGCAATGAGCAGTTCTTC	CASSLKPGQGGNEQFF
TRBV7-2	-	16	TRBJ2-3	-	TGTGCCAGCAGCTCCTATGTCATGACAGGCACAGATACGCAGTATTTT	CASSSYVMTGTDTQYF
TRBV18	-	16	TRBJ1-3	-	TGTGCCAGCTCACCGGGACTGAGCCCCTCTGGAAACACCATATATTTT	CASSPGLSPSGNTIYF
TRBV6-2/TRBV6-3	-	15	TRBJ2-7	-	TGTGCCAGCAGTTACCCCGTGGGGAGCTCCTACGAGCAGTACTTC	CASSYPVGSSYEQYF
TRBV30	TRBD2	14	TRBJ2-7	few	TGTGCCTGGAGTCAGCTAGCGGGTTCCTACGAGCAGTACTTC	CAWSQLAGSYEQYF
TRBV5-1	-	15	TRBJ1-2	-	TGCGCCAGCAGCTTGGTACTTCGGGGGAGCTATGGCTACACCTTC	CASSLVLRGSYGYTF
TRBV5-5	-	15	TRBJ1-5	-	TGTGCCAGCAGCTTGGATGCGACTTCTAATCAGCCCCAGCATTTT	CASSLDATSNQPQHF
TRBV7-9	-	14	TRBJ1-4	-	TGTGCCAGCAGCTTAAGGCAGGGGCACGAAAAACTGTTTTTT	CASSLRQGHEKLFF